The next 16 T cell receptor beta chains were all read from a single sample in a study of blood T cell repertoires in COVID-19. Repertoires were generated with immunoSEQ multiplex PCR, while TCRdb's copy carries only in-frame clones and drops some. The data hold around 320,000 clones, with around 91% observed a single time. The sequenced sample was PBMCs or T cells enriched from blood (not recorded which). Receptors were obtained from a woman between 18 and 29 years old with acute COVID-19.

J is TRBJ1-1 and V is TRBV5-1; tentative D call: TRBD1 (5 bases). Germline CDR1 is SGHRS and CDR2 is YFSETQ. CDR3 length: 16 amino acids. The V end lost 4 bases, the J end lost 3 bases, and 19 bases lay between the germline ends. CDR3 bases: TGCGCCAGCAGCCCGACCCGGGGGACCGGAGACACTGAAGCTTTCTTT. Its translation: CASSPTRGTGDTEAFF.

The V and J genes are TRBV10-3 and TRBJ1-5; D gene uncertain. Germline values: CDR1 ENHRY, CDR2 SYGVKD. The CDR3 covers 14 residues. Trimming stripped 2 bases from V and 4 bases from J, with 9 bases between. CDR3 nucleotide sequence: TGTGCCATCAGTGAGGTCGTAGCTAATCAGCCCCAGCATTTT. Translated, it gives CAISEVVANQPQHF.

The rearrangement links TRBV18 to TRBJ1-1; 7 nucleotides line up with TRBD1. The CDR3 sequence is 12 residues long. CDR1 and CDR2 from the germline V gene are KGHSH and LQKENI. V dropped 2 bases and J dropped 11; count of bases not matched to a gene: 5. CDR3 residues: CASSPSEGAAFF. Here the CDR3 DNA reads TGTGCCAGCTCACCATCTGAGGGGGCGGCTTTCTTT.

This clone was seen once. The genes are TRBV21-1 and TRBJ2-5; TRBD2, the table's D call, lacks a check against the DNA. TRBV21-1 is a pseudogene locus. CDR3 length: 17 amino acids. The DNA of the CDR3 is TGTGCCAGCAGCAAAGAACGGCTAGCGGTTCGCCAAGAGACCCAGTACTTC. Translation gives CASSKERLAVRQETQYF.

The rearrangement joins TRBV7-9 to TRBJ2-7; 9 bases are a match to TRBD2. J was trimmed by 7 bases and V by 8 bases; bases with no gene match: 9. This CDR3 contains 13 residues. The germline V gene encodes CDR1 SEHNR and CDR2 FQNEAQ (reference sequence). DNA of the CDR3: TGTGCCAGCTCCAGCGGGAGGTCTGGGGAGCAGTACTTC. Residues: CASSSGRSGEQYF.

V usage is TRBV19 and J usage is TRBJ1-1; no firm D call. This CDR3 has 14 residues. Trimming pared 6 bases from V and 4 bases from J, leaving 15 bases between. CDR1 and CDR2 from the germline V gene are LNHDA and SQIVND (reference sequence). The CDR3 DNA follows: TGTGCCAGTAGCAAGGGAGCGTGGGGCACTGAAGCTTTCTTT. Translating gives CASSKGAWGTEAFF.

The rearrangement links TRBV28 to TRBJ1-6, with D unclear. Trimming cost V 8 bases and J 9 bases, with 14 bases left between them. Germline assignment: CDR1 MDHEN and CDR2 SYDVKM. The CDR3 extends over 13 amino acids. For the CDR3, the DNA is TGTGCCAGCTTGGAGGGTATCACTTCACCCCTCCACTTT. It translates to CASLEGITSPLHF.

The gene calls are TRBV6-4 and TRBJ1-1; D gene ambiguous. Germline assignment: CDR1 MRHNA and CDR2 SNTAGT. The V gene lost 2 bases and the J gene lost 2 bases, with 21 bases spanning the gap. The CDR3 loop spans 18 amino acids. The CDR3 sequence is CASSDMCGRDEGNTEAFF. The DNA for the CDR3 is TGTGCCAGCAGTGACATGTGTGGGAGGGATGAGGGCAACACTGAAGCTTTCTTT.

The rearrangement joins TRBV4-2 to TRBJ1-5; D is unclear. CDR3 length: 17 amino acids. The germline V and J ends were trimmed by 2 bases and 0 bases, with 14 bases remaining between them. Germline CDR1 LGHNA, CDR2 YNFKEQ. The CDR3 region is CASSQRPTRYSNQPQHF. The CDR3, as DNA: TGTGCCAGCAGCCAACGCCCTACGCGGTATAGCAATCAGCCCCAGCATTTT.

This chain connects TRBV24-1 to TRBJ1-2; 8 nucleotides line up with TRBD1. With V trimmed by 4 bases and J by 4 bases, 7 bases remained unmatched. Germline-derived CDR1 and CDR2 are KGHDR and SFDVKD. The CDR3 covers 15 residues. CDR3 protein: CATSDPGQETYGYTF. The CDR3 DNA reads TGTGCCACCAGTGACCCGGGACAGGAGACCTATGGCTACACCTTC.

DNA of the CDR3: TGTGCCAGCAGTACAGCAGGGCTCACTCAGCCCCAGCATTTT. This sequence encodes CASSTAGLTQPQHF. The genes are TRBV28 and TRBJ1-5; maybe TRBD1 (5 bases). V was trimmed by 5 bases and J by 6 bases, leaving 14 bases between them. The CDR3 has 14 amino acids. CDR1 and CDR2 (germline): MDHEN, SYDVKM.

This clone was picked up a small number of times. The chain has TRBV29-1 and TRBJ1-1; 9 nucleotides align to TRBD1. The CDR3 extends over 13 amino acids. With V trimmed by 3 bases and J by 3 bases, 2 bases remained unmatched. Germline CDR1 and CDR2: SQVTM and ANQGSEA. The CDR3 reads CSVEGQGDTEAFF. In DNA form, the CDR3 reads TGCAGCGTTGAGGGACAGGGTGACACTGAAGCTTTCTTT.

This rearrangement joins TRBV5-6 to TRBJ2-5; 9 bases align to TRBD1. The V segment lost 4 bases and the J segment 6 bases; nucleotides outside the gene matches: 4. The CDR3 runs 13 residues. The germline CDR1 and CDR2 sequences are SGHDT and YYEEEE. The CDR3 region is CASSQGQGKTQYF. CDR3 sequence (DNA): TGTGCCAGCAGCCAGGGACAGGGAAAGACCCAGTACTTC.

The chain is built from TRBV4-1 and TRBJ1-4; 8 bases agree with TRBD1. The CDR3 loop spans 16 amino acids. Germline assignment: CDR1 MGHRA and CDR2 YSYEKL. V was pared by 0 bases and J by 8 bases, with 8 bases of the junction left unmatched. This chain's CDR3 is CASSQDLGRGPEKLFF. CDR3 nucleotide sequence: TGCGCCAGCAGCCAAGATTTGGGCAGGGGGCCCGAAAAACTGTTTTTT.

The V gene is TRBV7-9, the J gene TRBJ2-1; 9 nucleotides match TRBD1. This CDR3 spans 17 amino acids. The germline CDR1 and CDR2 sequences are SEHNR and FQNEAQ (reference sequence). V lost 0 bases, J lost 5 bases, and 8 bases stayed unmatched. The CDR3 DNA reads as TGTGCCAGCAGCTTAGCGATGGGGCACAGGGGGCACAATGAGCAGTTCTTC. It is translated as CASSLAMGHRGHNEQFF.

This chain links TRBV4-2 with TRBJ2-7; no clear D. Trimming shortened V by 1 base and J by 2 bases, and 9 bases separated the two germline ends. Germline CDR1 is LGHNA and CDR2 is YNFKEQ. CDR3 length: 14 amino acids. In DNA, the CDR3 is TGTGCCAGCAGCCAAGGACACACAACCTACGAGCAGTACTTC. It translates to CASSQGHTTYEQYF.